This T cell receptor (beta chain) was captured by sequencing in a study of T cell responses to AZD1222 COVID-19 vaccine. Study-level results: Reportedly, close to half of spike-specific TCRs are directed against unmutated variant regions. Along spike, vaccine-associated CD4 TCRs were found throughout, with dominance at 160-218 and 743-854. At study baseline, merely five or six AZD1222 recipients were seropositive.

Notes on this clone: The antigen is unknown.

Using immunoSEQ multiplex PCR, the repertoire was profiled, and TCRdb retains in-frame clones only, with some absent. This sample has about 220,000 clones, with approximately 94% found just once. This TCR came from an adult in good health. The sample consisted of peripheral blood, taken on day 0 of MenACWY control vaccination.

CDR3 residues: CASSLGQSNQPQHF. CDR3 bases: TGTGCCAGCAGCTTGGGACAGAGCAATCAGCCCCAGCATTTT. The chain recombines TRBV5-4 with TRBJ1-5, with D maybe TRBD1 (5 bases). The V end lost 0 bases, the J end lost 1 base, and 5 bases lay between the germline ends. The germline CDR1 and CDR2 sequences are SGHNT and YYREEE (reference sequence). This CDR3 spans 14 amino acids.